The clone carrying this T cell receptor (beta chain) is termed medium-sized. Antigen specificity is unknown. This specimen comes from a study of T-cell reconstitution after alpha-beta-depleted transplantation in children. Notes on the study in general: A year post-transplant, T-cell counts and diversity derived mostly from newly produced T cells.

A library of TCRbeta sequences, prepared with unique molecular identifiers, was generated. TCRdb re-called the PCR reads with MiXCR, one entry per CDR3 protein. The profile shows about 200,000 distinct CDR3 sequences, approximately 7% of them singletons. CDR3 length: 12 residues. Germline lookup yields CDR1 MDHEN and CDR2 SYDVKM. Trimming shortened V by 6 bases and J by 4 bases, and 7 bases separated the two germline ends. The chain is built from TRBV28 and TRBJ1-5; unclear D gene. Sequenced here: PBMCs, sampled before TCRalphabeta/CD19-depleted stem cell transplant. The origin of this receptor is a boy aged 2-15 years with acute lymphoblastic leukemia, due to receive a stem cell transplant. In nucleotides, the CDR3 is TGTGCCAGCAGCCCAGATAATCAGCCCCAGCATTTT. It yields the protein CASSPDNQPQHF.